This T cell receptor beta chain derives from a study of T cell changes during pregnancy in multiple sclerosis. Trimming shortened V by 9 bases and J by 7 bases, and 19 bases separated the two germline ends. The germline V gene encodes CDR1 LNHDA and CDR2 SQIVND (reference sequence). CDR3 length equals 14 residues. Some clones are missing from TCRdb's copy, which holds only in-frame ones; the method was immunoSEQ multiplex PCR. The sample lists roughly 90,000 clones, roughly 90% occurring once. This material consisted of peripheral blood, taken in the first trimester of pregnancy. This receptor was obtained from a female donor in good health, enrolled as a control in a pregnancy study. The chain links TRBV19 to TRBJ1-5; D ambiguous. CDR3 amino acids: CARFTDGSGQPQHF. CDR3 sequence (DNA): TGTGCCAGATTCACCGACGGGAGCGGGCAGCCCCAGCATTTT.